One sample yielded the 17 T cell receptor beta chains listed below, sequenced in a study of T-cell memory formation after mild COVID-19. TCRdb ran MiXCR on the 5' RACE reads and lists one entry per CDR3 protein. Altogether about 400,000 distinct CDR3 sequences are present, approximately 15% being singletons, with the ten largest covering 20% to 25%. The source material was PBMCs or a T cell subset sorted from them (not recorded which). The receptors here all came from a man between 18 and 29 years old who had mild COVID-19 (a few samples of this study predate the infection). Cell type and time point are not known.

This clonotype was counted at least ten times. CDR3 amino acids: CASSAGGAGFHEQYV. CDR3 in DNA: TGTGCCAGCAGCGCAGGGGGGGCAGGGTTTCACGAGCAGTACGTC. This chain uses TRBV5-5 with TRBJ2-7, with D perhaps matching TRBD1 or TRBD2 (7 bases each). Per germline, CDR1 SGHKS and CDR2 YYEKEE (reference sequence). This CDR3 is 15 amino acids long. V shed 4 bases and J shed 5 bases, with 19 bases lying between them.

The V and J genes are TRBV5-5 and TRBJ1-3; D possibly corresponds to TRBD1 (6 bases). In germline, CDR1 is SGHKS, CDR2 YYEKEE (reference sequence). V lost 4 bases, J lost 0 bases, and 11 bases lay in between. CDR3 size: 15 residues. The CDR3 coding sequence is TGTGCCAGCAGCACGAGCAGGGGCTCTGGAAACACCATATATTTT. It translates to CASSTSRGSGNTIYF.

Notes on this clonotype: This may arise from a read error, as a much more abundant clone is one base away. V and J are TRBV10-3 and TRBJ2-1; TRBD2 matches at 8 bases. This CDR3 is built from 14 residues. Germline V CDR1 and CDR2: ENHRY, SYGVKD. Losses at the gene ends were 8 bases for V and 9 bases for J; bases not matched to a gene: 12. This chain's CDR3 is CAIAPGGARTEQFF. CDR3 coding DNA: TGTGCCATCGCCCCCGGGGGGGCGCGTACTGAGCAGTTCTTC.

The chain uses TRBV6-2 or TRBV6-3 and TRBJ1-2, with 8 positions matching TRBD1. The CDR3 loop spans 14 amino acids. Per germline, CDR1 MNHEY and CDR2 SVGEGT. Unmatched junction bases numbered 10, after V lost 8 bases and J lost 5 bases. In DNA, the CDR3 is TGTGCCAGCGTGGACAGGGAGAATGGTTATGGCTACACCTTC. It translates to CASVDRENGYGYTF.

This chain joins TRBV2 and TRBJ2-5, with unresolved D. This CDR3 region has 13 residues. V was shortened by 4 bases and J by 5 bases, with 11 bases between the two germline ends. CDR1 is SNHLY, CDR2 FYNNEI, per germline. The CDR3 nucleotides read TGTGCCAGCAGTGTCTTGGGTGGGGAGACCCAGTACTTC. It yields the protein CASSVLGGETQYF.

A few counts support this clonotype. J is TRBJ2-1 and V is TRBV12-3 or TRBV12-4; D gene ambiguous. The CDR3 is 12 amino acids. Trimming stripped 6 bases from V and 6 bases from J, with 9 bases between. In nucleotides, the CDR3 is TGTGCCAGCAGCCTGCGAATCAATGAGCAGTTCTTC. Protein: CASSLRINEQFF.

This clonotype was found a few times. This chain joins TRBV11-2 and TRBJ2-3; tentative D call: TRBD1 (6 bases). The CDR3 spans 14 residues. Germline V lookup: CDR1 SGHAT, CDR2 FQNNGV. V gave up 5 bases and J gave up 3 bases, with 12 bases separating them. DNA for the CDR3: TGTGCCAGCAGCCTAAACAGGGTTACAGATACGCAGTATTTT. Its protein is CASSLNRVTDTQYF.

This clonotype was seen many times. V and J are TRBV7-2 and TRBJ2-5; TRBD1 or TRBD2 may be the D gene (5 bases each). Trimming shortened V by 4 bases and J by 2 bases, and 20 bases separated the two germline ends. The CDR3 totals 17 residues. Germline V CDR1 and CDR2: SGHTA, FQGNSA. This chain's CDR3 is CASSSVSGTWSQETQYF. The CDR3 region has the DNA TGTGCCAGCAGCTCCGTTTCCGGGACCTGGTCTCAAGAGACCCAGTACTTC.

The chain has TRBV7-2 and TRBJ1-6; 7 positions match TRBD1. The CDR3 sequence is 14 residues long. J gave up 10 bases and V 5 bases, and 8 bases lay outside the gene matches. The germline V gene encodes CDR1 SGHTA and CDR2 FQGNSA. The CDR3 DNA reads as TGTGCCAGCAGCAGGGACAGACCCCCCTCACCCCTCCACTTT. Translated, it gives CASSRDRPPSPLHF. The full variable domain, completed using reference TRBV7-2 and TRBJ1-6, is GAGVSQSPSNKVTEKGKDVELRCDPISGHTALYWYRQSLGQGLEFLIYFQGNSAPDKSGLPSDRFSAERTGGSVSTLTIQRTQQEDSAVYLCASSRDRPPSPLHFGNGTRLTVT.

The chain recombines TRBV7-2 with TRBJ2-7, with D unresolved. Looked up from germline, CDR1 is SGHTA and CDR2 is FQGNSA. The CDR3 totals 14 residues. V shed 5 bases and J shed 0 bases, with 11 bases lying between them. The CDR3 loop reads CASSPSASSYEQYV. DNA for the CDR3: TGTGCCAGCAGCCCATCGGCCAGCTCCTACGAGCAGTACGTC.

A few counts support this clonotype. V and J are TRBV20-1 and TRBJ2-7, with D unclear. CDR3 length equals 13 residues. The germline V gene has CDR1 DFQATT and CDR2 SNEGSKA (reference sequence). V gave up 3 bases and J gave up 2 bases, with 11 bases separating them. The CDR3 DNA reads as TGCAGTGCTAGCGGTGGGCGGACCTACGAGCAGTACGTC. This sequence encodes CSASGGRTYEQYV.

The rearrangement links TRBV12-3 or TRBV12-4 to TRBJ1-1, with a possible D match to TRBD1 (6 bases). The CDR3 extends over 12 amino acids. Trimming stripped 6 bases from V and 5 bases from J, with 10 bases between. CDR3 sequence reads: CASSTGYTEAFF. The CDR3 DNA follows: TGTGCCAGCAGCACAGGGTATACTGAAGCTTTCTTT.

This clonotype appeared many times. The CDR3 DNA is TGTGCCACCAGCAGGGCCCTGCGGGGGCTGACAGATACGCAGTATTTT. This sequence encodes CATSRALRGLTDTQYF. This chain uses TRBV15 with TRBJ2-3, with D possibly being TRBD2 (7 bases). The V gene lost 3 bases and the J gene lost 3 bases, with 16 bases spanning the gap. Germline loops: CDR1 LNHNV, CDR2 YYDKDF (reference sequence). The CDR3 runs to 16 residues.

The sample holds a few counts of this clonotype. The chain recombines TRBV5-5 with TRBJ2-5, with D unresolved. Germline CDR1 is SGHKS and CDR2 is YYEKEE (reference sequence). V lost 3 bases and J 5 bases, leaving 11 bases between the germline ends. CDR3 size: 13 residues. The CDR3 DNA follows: TGTGCCAGCAGCTCGGGCCTTACGGAGACCCAGTACTTC. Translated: CASSSGLTETQYF.

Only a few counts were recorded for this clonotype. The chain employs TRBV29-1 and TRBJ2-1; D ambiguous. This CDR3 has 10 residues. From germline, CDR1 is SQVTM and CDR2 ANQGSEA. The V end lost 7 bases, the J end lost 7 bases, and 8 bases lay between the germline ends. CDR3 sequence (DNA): TGCAGCGCCGTCGAAAATGAGCAGTTCTTC. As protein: CSAVENEQFF.

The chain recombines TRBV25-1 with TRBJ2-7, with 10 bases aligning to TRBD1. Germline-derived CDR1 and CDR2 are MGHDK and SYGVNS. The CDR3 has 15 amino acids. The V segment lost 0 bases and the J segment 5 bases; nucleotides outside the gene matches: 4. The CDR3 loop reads CASSEYGTGADEQYF. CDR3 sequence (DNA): TGTGCCAGCAGTGAATACGGGACAGGGGCGGACGAGCAGTACTTC.

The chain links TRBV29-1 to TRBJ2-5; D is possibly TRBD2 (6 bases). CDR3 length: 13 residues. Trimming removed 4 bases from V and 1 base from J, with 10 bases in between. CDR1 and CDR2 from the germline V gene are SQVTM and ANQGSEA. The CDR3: CSVVSGLQETQYF. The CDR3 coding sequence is TGCAGCGTTGTTAGCGGCCTCCAAGAGACCCAGTACTTC. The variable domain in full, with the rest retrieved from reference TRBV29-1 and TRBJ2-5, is SAVISQKPSRDICQRGTSLTIQCQVDSQVTMMFWYRQQPGQSLTLIATANQGSEATYESGFVIDKFPISRPNLTFSTLTVSNMSPEDSSIYLCSVVSGLQETQYFGPGTRLLVL.